Following are 7 T cell receptor beta chains from one sample sequenced in a study of T cell repertoires in cytomegalovirus infection. A single record per CDR3 protein comes from TCRdb applying MiXCR to the reads. The sample lists approximately 320,000 distinct CDR3 sequences; 9.5% were seen once. The sequenced material came from PBMCs. These receptors were collected from a human donor in good health (CMV status not recorded). Some clones in this sample may be carry-over from other donors' samples.

This clonotype was seen repeatedly, ten times or more. The chain joins TRBV27 to TRBJ1-1; TRBD1 matches at 7 bases. V lost 2 bases to trimming and J lost 1 base; unmatched junction nucleotides: 10. The CDR3 covers 17 residues. CDR1 is MNHEY and CDR2 is SMNVEV in the germline V gene (reference sequence). The CDR3 nucleotides are TGTGCCAGCAGTTTAGATTGGACAGGCCTCCAGAACACTGAAGCTTTCTTT. This codes for CASSLDWTGLQNTEAFF.

This clonotype was counted at least ten times. The chain uses TRBV6-2 or TRBV6-3 and TRBJ1-2; D might be TRBD1 (5 bases). The CDR3 runs 13 residues. Germline assignment: CDR1 MNHEY and CDR2 SVGEGT. V lost 5 bases to trimming and J lost 7 bases, with 14 bases between them. The DNA of the CDR3 is TGTGCCAGCAGTCCAGGGTCAAGGATTGGCTACACCTTC. It encodes CASSPGSRIGYTF.

The chain links TRBV29-1 to TRBJ1-5; maybe TRBD1 (6 bases). The V gene lost 5 bases and the J gene lost 2 bases, with 10 bases spanning the gap. The CDR3 covers 13 residues. Germline CDR1 SQVTM, CDR2 ANQGSEA. As DNA, the CDR3 is TGCAGCGTTACAGGGATTGGCAATCAGCCCCAGCATTTT. This encodes CSVTGIGNQPQHF.

This clonotype was counted at least ten times. The J gene is TRBJ1-3, the V gene TRBV4-2; no definite D call. V was cut by 0 bases and J by 3 bases, with 12 bases left in between. The CDR3 sequence is 16 residues long. Germline CDR1 is LGHNA and CDR2 is YNFKEQ. In nucleotides, the CDR3 is TGTGCCAGCAGCCAAGATTTGTCGGGTCTTGGAAACACCATATATTTT. This encodes CASSQDLSGLGNTIYF.

In its sample, this clonotype was seen a few times. CDR3 coding DNA: TGTGCCAGCAGTTCCCGGGGATTGGGTACTGAAGCTTTCTTT. It specifies CASSSRGLGTEAFF. The chain employs TRBV27 and TRBJ1-1; D uncertain. Trimming removed 4 bases from V and 5 bases from J, with 14 bases in between. The CDR3 runs to 14 residues. The germline CDR1 and CDR2 sequences are MNHEY and SMNVEV (reference sequence).

The chain couples TRBV7-9 to TRBJ1-4, with D unclear. The CDR3 totals 14 residues. The V and J ends lost 1 base and 8 bases respectively, with 11 bases between them. Germline CDR1 SEHNR, CDR2 FQNEAQ (reference sequence). DNA for the CDR3: TGTGCCAGCAGCTTAGGGGAAGTAGGGGAAAAACTGTTTTTT. Translated: CASSLGEVGEKLFF.

The sample holds many counts of this clonotype. This chain connects TRBV6-2 or TRBV6-3 to TRBJ1-5; 8 nucleotides match TRBD1. The V gene end was trimmed by 5 bases and the J gene end by 1 base; junction bases not matched to a gene: 4. CDR1 is MNHEY and CDR2 is SVGEGT in the germline V gene. This CDR3 spans 15 amino acids. In DNA, the CDR3 is TGTGCCAGCAGTATACAGGGGGACAGCAATCAGCCCCAGCATTTT. Translation gives CASSIQGDSNQPQHF.